This note documents a single T cell receptor beta chain sequence. Its antigen remains unidentified. The CDR3 sequence is 14 residues long. Germline CDR1 and CDR2: KGHSH and LQKENI. The V segment lost 3 bases and the J segment 3 bases; nucleotides outside the gene matches: 4. The PCR contained 60 Vbeta and 13 Jbeta primers. The method was immunoSEQ multiplex PCR; TCRdb's version includes in-frame clones alone and lacks a portion of them. The sample lists about 150,000 clones, about three fifths occurring once. At collection, donors were nominally healthy, but unrecorded immune exposures were probable. The sample originates from a study of cytomegalovirus exposure and HLA in healthy donors. Regarding the study as a whole: Later analysis found that TCR beta chains associated with HLA were more clonally expanded than other, equally common chains. Most TCR sequences were seen very rarely across donors, but some public TCRs occurred in many.

The source of this sequence is an older woman in good health and CMV-seropositive. The chain combines TRBV18 with TRBJ1-1, with TRBD1 identical over 7 bases. Specimen: PBMCs. This chain's CDR3 is CASSPSGGYTEAFF. CDR3 coding DNA: TGTGCCAGCTCACCCTCAGGGGGATACACTGAAGCTTTCTTT. Complete variable domain (other parts from reference TRBV18 and TRBJ1-1): NAGVMQNPRHLVRRRGQEARLRCSPMKGHSHVYWYRQLPEEGLKFMVYLQKENIIDESGMPKERFSAEFPKEGPSILRIQQVVRGDSAAYFCASSPSGGYTEAFFGQGTRLTVV.